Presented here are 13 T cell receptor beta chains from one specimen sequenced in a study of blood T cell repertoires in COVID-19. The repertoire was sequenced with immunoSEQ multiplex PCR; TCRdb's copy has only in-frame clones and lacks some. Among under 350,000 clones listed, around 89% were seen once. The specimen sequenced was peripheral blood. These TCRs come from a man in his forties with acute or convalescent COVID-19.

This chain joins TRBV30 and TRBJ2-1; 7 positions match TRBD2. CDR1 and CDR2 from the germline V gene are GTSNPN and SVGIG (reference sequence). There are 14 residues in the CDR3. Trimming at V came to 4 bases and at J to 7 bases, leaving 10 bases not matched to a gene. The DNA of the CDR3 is TGTGCCTGGACTCCCGTCCGGGGGGTAAATGAGCAGTTCTTC. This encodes CAWTPVRGVNEQFF.

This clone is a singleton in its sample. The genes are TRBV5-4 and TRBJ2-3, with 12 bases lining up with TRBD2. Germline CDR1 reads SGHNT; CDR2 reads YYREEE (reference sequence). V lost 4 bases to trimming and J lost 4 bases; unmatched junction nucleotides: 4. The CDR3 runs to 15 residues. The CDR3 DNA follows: TGTGCCAGCAGCGTGCTAGCGGGGGGGGCAGATACGCAGTATTTT. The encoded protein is CASSVLAGGADTQYF.

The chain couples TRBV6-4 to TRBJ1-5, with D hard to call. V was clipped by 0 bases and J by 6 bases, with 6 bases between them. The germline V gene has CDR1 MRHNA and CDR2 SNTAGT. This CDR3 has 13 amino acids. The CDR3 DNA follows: TGTGCCAGCAGTGACTCGATCGGTCAGCCCCAGCATTTT. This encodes CASSDSIGQPQHF.

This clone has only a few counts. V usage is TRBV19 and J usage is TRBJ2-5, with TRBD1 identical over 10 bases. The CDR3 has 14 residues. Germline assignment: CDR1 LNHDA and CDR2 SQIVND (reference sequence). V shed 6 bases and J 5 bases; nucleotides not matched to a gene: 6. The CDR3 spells CASRRQGAAETQYF. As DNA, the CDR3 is TGTGCCAGTAGAAGACAGGGGGCAGCGGAGACCCAGTACTTC. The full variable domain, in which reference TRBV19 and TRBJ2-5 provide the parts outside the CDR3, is DGGITQSPKYLFRKEGQNVTLSCEQNLNHDAMYWYRQDPGQGLRLIYYSQIVNDFQKGDIAEGYSVSREKKESFPLTVTSAQKNPTAFYLCASRRQGAAETQYFGPGTRLLVL.

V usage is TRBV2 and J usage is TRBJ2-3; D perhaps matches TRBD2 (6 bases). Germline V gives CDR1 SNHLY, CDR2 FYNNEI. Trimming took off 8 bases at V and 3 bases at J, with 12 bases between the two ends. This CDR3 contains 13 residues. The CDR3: CASGRLVTDTQYF. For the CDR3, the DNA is TGTGCCAGCGGCCGACTAGTGACAGATACGCAGTATTTT.

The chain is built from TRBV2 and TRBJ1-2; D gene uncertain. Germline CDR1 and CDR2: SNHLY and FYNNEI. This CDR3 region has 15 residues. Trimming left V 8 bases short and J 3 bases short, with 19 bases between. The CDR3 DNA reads TGTGCCAGCTACTCACGAGGAGGATCTGACTATGGCTACACCTTC. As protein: CASYSRGGSDYGYTF.

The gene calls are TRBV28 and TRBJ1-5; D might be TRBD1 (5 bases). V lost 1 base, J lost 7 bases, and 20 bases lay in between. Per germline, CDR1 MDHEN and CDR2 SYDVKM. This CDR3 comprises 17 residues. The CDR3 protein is CASSLLQAGGINQPQHF. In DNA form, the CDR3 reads TGTGCCAGCAGTTTATTACAGGCGGGGGGGATTAACCAGCCCCAGCATTTT.

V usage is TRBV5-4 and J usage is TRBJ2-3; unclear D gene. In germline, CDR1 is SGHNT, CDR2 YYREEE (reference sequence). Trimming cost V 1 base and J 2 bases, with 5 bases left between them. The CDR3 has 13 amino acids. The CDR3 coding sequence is TGTGCCAGCAGCTTGTCCTTCACAGATACGCAGTATTTT. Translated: CASSLSFTDTQYF.

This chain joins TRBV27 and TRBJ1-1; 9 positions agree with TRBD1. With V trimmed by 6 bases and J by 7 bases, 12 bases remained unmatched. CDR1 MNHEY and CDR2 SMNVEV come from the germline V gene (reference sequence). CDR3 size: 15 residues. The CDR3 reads CASRYTTGGGGEAFF. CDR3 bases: TGTGCCAGCAGATATACCACAGGGGGCGGCGGTGAAGCTTTCTTT.

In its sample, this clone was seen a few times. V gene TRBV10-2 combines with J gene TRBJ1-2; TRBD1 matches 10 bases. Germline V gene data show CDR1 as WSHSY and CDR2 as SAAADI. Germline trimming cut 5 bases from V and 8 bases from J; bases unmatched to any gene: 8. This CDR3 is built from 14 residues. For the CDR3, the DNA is TGCGCCAGCAGTATCGGGGGACAGGGGTCCGGCTACACCTTC. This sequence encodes CASSIGGQGSGYTF.

The CDR3 bases are TGCGCCAGCCCTTGGGGTATGGGGGGAAGCGGATACGAGCAGTACTTC. It codes for CASPWGMGGSGYEQYF. The rearrangement joins TRBV10-2 to TRBJ2-7, with D possibly matching TRBD2 (6 bases). From germline, CDR1 is WSHSY and CDR2 SAAADI. Deletions cut 8 bases from V and 4 bases from J, with 24 bases between. The CDR3 extends over 16 amino acids.

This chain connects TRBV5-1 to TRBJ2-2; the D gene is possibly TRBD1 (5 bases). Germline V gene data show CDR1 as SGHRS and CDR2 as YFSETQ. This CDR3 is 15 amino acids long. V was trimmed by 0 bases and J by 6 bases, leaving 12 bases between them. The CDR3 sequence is CASSLEGRDAGELFF. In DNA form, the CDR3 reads TGCGCCAGCAGCTTGGAGGGGCGCGACGCCGGGGAGCTGTTTTTT.

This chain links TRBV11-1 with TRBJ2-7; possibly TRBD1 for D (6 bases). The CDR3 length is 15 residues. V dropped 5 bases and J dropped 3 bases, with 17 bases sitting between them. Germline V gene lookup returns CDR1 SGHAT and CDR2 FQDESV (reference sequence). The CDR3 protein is CASSHVRDTGYEQYF. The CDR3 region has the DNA TGTGCCAGCAGCCACGTCCGGGACACGGGCTACGAGCAGTACTTC.